The following is a TCR beta chain sequence with its context. This clone was observed a few times. Its antigen remains unidentified. There are no base qualities to consult, and no much larger clone falls within one base. To sequence the TCRbeta CDR3 region, genomic DNA was isolated from the sorted cells. The immunoSEQ Assay was used to sequence the TCRbeta CDR3 regions. TCRdb took this table from immuneACCESS and kept in-frame rearrangements with V and J called. Such tables lack part of the clones; where checked against another copy, unresolved V genes explain under half of the gap, and the rest is unexplained. This sample has around 61,000 clones in its table, and roughly four fifths of those were observed once. The top ten clones comprise 4.5% to 5% of the sample. The sample is drawn from a study of OX40 agonist ivuxolimab in advanced cancers. As for the study more broadly: Ivuxolimab, which targeted the costimulatory receptor OX40 (CD134), was an agonistic, fully human IgG2 monoclonal antibody. Intravenous ivuxolimab was administered to patients every 2 weeks at six dose levels: 0.01, 0.1, 0.3, 1.5, 3 and 10 mg/kg. Of the approximately 50 patients in dose escalation, 19 had hepatocellular carcinoma, some 15 had melanoma, 9 had renal cell carcinoma and 9 had head and neck cancer. A male proportion of 70% to 90% and a mean age of approximately 61 years, ranging from about 20 to 79, were recorded for the dose-escalation cohort. Prior anti-PD-1, anti-PD-L1 or anti-CTLA-4 therapy was permitted, and 40% of dose-escalation patients had received checkpoint inhibitors. Partial responses occurred in three dose-escalation patients, of whom one had hepatocellular carcinoma and two had cutaneous melanoma. Peripheral TCRbeta sequencing aimed to test whether ivuxolimab altered TCR sequence diversity and caused clonal T-cell expansion. The paper reports the monotherapy dose-escalation portion (N of about 54 patients) of the phase I ivuxolimab trial. Overall results and qualifications from the work: In the 0.1-3.0 mg/kg groups, partial responders were among the patients with the lowest normalized peripheral clonal expansion, particularly in CD8+ T cells. After ivuxolimab, more expanded clones were found on average in CD8+ T cells than in CD4+ T cells. At doses of 0.1 to 3.0 mg/kg, clonal expansion of both CD4+ and CD8+ blood T cells was observed from baseline to week 6. The antigen specificity of the clonally expanded peripheral T cells was not determined. Low levels of normalized T-cell clonal expansion were also seen in some nonresponding patients.

The trial excluded patients who had a history of autoimmune disease or were on systemic immunosuppression. Peripheral blood for TCR sequencing was collected from all dose cohorts at baseline, on cycle 4 day 1, and on cycle 7 day 1. The samples were taken from a phase I, first-in-human, multicenter, open-label dose-escalation trial of ivuxolimab. Adults with locally advanced or metastatic melanoma, renal cell carcinoma, hepatocellular carcinoma or head and neck squamous cell carcinoma were enrolled in the trial. Before TCR sequencing, CD4+ T cells and CD8+ T cells from peripheral blood were sorted into separate populations. From the cysteine through the phenylalanine, the CDR3 covers 14 amino acids. Here the CDR3 DNA is all that survives: 42 bases in frame from base 1. V loses 5 bases of germline sequence and J loses 7 bases, and the interval between the two ends is 15 bases. The germline V gene specifies SNHLY as CDR1 and FYNNEI as CDR2.

The receptor comes from an adult with an advanced solid tumor such as melanoma, head and neck, liver or kidney cancer. The sequence is built from TRBV2 and TRBJ1-5; matching of 5 bases hints at TRBD1 as the D gene. This specimen consisted of CD4+ or CD8+ T cells sorted from blood, obtained in a trial of the OX40 agonist ivuxolimab. The CDR3: CASSSTGEDQPQHF. The DNA sequence is given as TGTGCCAGCAGTTCTACAGGAGAGGACCAGCCCCAGCATTTT.